These 30 T cell receptor beta chains came from one sample sequenced in a study of human T cells and chemical hapten exposure. TCRdb redid the calling of the RACE reads with MiXCR, one entry per CDR3 protein. The table has 360,000 or so distinct CDR3 sequences, 6% to 7% seen once; the top ten hold about 5.4%. The time point denotes: patch test 2, 6 weeks after DPC sensitization. The sample's treatment: therapeutic diphenylcyclopropenone sensitization with weekly scalp DPC. The sample in question was whole blood, obtained in connection with sensitization to the hapten diphenylcyclopropenone (DPC). Source of these receptors: a woman under 30 with alopecia areata. Some clones in this sample may be carry-over from other donors' samples.

This clonotype has a count of ten or more. This rearrangement joins TRBV29-1 to TRBJ1-2; weak D call: TRBD1 (6 bases). Germline V gives CDR1 SQVTM, CDR2 ANQGSEA. The V end was cut by 6 bases, the J end by 2 bases, with 13 bases between. The CDR3 is 13 amino acids. CDR3 nucleotide sequence: TGCAGCGTGGGGACATCCACCAACTATGGCTACACCTTC. This encodes CSVGTSTNYGYTF.

The rearrangement uses TRBV10-3 and TRBJ1-5, with a tentative D call TRBD1 (5 bases). This CDR3 is 13 amino acids long. Per the germline V gene, CDR1 is ENHRY and CDR2 is SYGVKD. V was cut by 3 bases and J by 5 bases, with 8 bases left in between. CDR3 amino acids: CAISDRADQPQHF. As DNA, the CDR3 is TGTGCCATCAGTGACAGGGCGGATCAGCCCCAGCATTTT.

A few counts support this clonotype. This chain links TRBV5-4 with TRBJ2-4; D is possibly TRBD1 (6 bases). Germline assignment: CDR1 SGHNT and CDR2 YYREEE (reference sequence). This CDR3 is built from 15 residues. Trimming cost V 4 bases and J 0 bases, with 11 bases left between them. The CDR3 spells CASSMGHLAKNIQYF. As DNA, the CDR3 is TGTGCCAGCAGCATGGGACACCTAGCCAAAAACATTCAGTACTTC.

The sample holds many counts of this clonotype. The rearrangement joins TRBV7-9 to TRBJ1-2, with no clear D. Germline V lookup: CDR1 SEHNR, CDR2 FQNEAQ (reference sequence). The CDR3 is 14 residues long. Between the trimmed V and J ends, which lost 3 bases and 1 base, there was a span of 9 bases. CDR3 in amino acids: CASSFHERNYGYTF. The DNA of the CDR3 is TGTGCCAGCAGCTTCCATGAGCGTAACTATGGCTACACCTTC.

This clonotype has just a few counts. The V gene is TRBV5-5, the J gene TRBJ2-1; D remains ambiguous. The CDR3 is made up of 15 amino acids. The germline V and J ends were trimmed by 0 bases and 3 bases, with 10 bases remaining between them. Looked up from germline, CDR1 is SGHKS and CDR2 is YYEKEE (reference sequence). CDR3 residues: CASSLAAVSYNEQFF. CDR3 DNA: TGTGCCAGCAGCTTGGCGGCCGTCAGCTACAATGAGCAGTTCTTC.

The J gene is TRBJ2-1, the V gene TRBV12-3 or TRBV12-4; the D gene is possibly TRBD1 (6 bases). The V end was cut by 7 bases, the J end by 3 bases, with 16 bases between. The CDR3 totals 15 residues. CDR3 protein: CASNPYRDGYNEQFF. CDR3 DNA sequence: TGTGCCAGCAATCCCTACAGGGATGGCTACAATGAGCAGTTCTTC.

This clonotype has more than one count but fewer than ten. The chain has TRBV5-1 and TRBJ1-4; 10 bases are shared with TRBD1. The V gene end was trimmed by 5 bases and the J gene end by 8 bases; junction bases not matched to a gene: 6. This CDR3 is 14 amino acids long. Per germline, CDR1 SGHRS and CDR2 YFSETQ. The CDR3 reads CASRLTGGEEKLFF. Written as DNA, the CDR3 is TGCGCCAGCAGGTTGACAGGGGGCGAGGAAAAACTGTTTTTT.

This clonotype occurred many times. The rearrangement joins TRBV6-2 or TRBV6-3 to TRBJ1-6; the D is unclear. Germline V gene data show CDR1 as MNHEY and CDR2 as SVGEGT. This CDR3 has 13 amino acids. The ends were cut back, 9 bases at V and 6 bases at J, with 12 bases in the middle. The CDR3 DNA sequence: TGTGCCAGTGGGGTACGGTCTAATTCACCCCTCCACTTT. It codes for CASGVRSNSPLHF.

This clonotype has a handful of counts. This chain joins TRBV7-2 and TRBJ1-1, with a possible D match to TRBD1 (5 bases). Trimming took off 1 base at V and 4 bases at J, with 10 bases between the two ends. The CDR3 contains 14 residues. Per germline, CDR1 SGHTA and CDR2 FQGNSA. The CDR3 nucleotides are TGTGCCAGCAGCTTAGAGGGGCGTGGCACTGAAGCTTTCTTT. Translated, it gives CASSLEGRGTEAFF. Supplemented by reference TRBV7-2 and TRBJ1-1, the full variable domain reads GAGVSQSPSNKVTEKGKDVELRCDPISGHTALYWYRQSLGQGLEFLIYFQGNSAPDKSGLPSDRFSAERTGGSVSTLTIQRTQQEDSAVYLCASSLEGRGTEAFFGQGTRLTVV.

This clonotype was recorded many times. The chain is built from TRBV7-3 and TRBJ1-1; 8 bases fit TRBD1. This CDR3 comprises 13 residues. V lost 4 bases and J lost 4; bases outside the gene matches: 2. The V gene's germline CDR1 is SGHTA and CDR2 FQGTGA. The CDR3 DNA reads as TGTGCCAGCAGCTCCGGACAGGGCACTGAAGCTTTCTTT. Translated, it gives CASSSGQGTEAFF.

About this clonotype itself: One end of the junction varies from germline; a read error may be responsible. The chain couples TRBV18 to TRBJ1-5; 8 bases line up with TRBD1. The CDR3 contains 16 residues. Germline CDR1 and CDR2: KGHSH and LQKENI. As DNA, the CDR3 is TGTGCCAGCTCCCCACCCTCAGGGGGCCGGAATCAGCCCCAGCATTTT. This translates into CASSPPSGGRNQPQHF.

To note about this clonotype: A much larger clone is a single base away; this may be a read error. The chain employs TRBV4-1 and TRBJ1-1, with a possible D match to TRBD1 (5 bases). The V and J ends lost 6 bases and 1 base respectively, with 12 bases between them. The V gene's germline CDR1 is MGHRA and CDR2 YSYEKL. This CDR3 region has 14 residues. The CDR3 DNA reads TGCGCCAGCAGGGGACTTCTTACGAACACTGAAGCTTTCTTT. Its protein product is CASRGLLTNTEAFF.

This clonotype was observed a handful of times. This chain uses TRBV10-3 with TRBJ2-3; 11 bases map to TRBD2. Germline assignment: CDR1 ENHRY and CDR2 SYGVKD. This CDR3 region has 15 residues. V shed 6 bases, J shed 3 bases, and the junction held 5 bases outside the gene matches. The CDR3 is CAISLGLAVTDTQYF. The CDR3 DNA reads as TGTGCCATCAGCCTGGGACTAGCGGTAACAGATACGCAGTATTTT.

The table lists this clonotype with a few counts. The gene calls are TRBV7-9 and TRBJ1-2; 10 bases line up with TRBD1. In germline, CDR1 is SEHNR, CDR2 FQNEAQ (reference sequence). The CDR3 length is 14 residues. V lost 2 bases to trimming and J lost 6 bases; unmatched junction nucleotides: 3. The CDR3 DNA sequence: TGTGCCAGCAGCTTAAACGACAGGGGGCATGGCTACACCTTC. This codes for CASSLNDRGHGYTF.

The count of this clonotype is one. The chain is built from TRBV21-1 and TRBJ2-7; the table's D call, TRBD1, was not checked against the DNA. TRBV21-1 is termed a pseudogene. The CDR3 loop spans 15 amino acids. CDR3 amino acids: CASSAYGTGHYEQYF. As DNA, the CDR3 is TGTGCCAGCAGCGCTTACGGGACAGGGCATTACGAGCAGTACTTC.

This clonotype was detected ten times or more. The V and J genes are TRBV5-5 and TRBJ2-2, with 9 positions matching TRBD2. Looked up from germline, CDR1 is SGHKS and CDR2 is YYEKEE (reference sequence). V was clipped by 1 base and J by 7 bases; unmatched bases: 17. This CDR3 contains 19 residues. The CDR3 protein is CASSLRVSGGPAKGGELFF. DNA of the CDR3: TGTGCCAGCAGCTTGCGCGTTAGCGGGGGCCCCGCTAAGGGCGGGGAGCTGTTTTTT.

The chain's CDR3 is CASKAVSYEQYF. The CDR3 region has the DNA TGTGCCAGCAAGGCGGTCTCCTACGAGCAGTACTTC. The chain combines TRBV2 with TRBJ2-7; no clear D. The germline V gene encodes CDR1 SNHLY and CDR2 FYNNEI. The CDR3 sequence is 12 residues long. V lost 7 bases to trimming and J lost 0 bases, with 7 bases between them.

This clonotype was observed at least ten times. The DNA for the CDR3 is TGTGCCAGCAGTTACCCCCCGGGACACCTGAAATATGTCTACAATGAGCAGTTCTTC. It specifies CASSYPPGHLKYVYNEQFF. The chain links TRBV6-2 or TRBV6-3 to TRBJ2-1, with D tentatively TRBD1 (6 bases). Germline CDR1 and CDR2: MNHEY and SVGEGT. V lost 2 bases and J 3 bases, leaving 23 bases between the germline ends. This CDR3 contains 19 residues.

The chain uses TRBV2 and TRBJ1-5; D uncertain. Germline loops: CDR1 SNHLY, CDR2 FYNNEI. V lost 5 bases and J lost 6, with 17 bases in between. The CDR3 contains 15 residues. CDR3 protein: CASSRLTNLSQPQHF. DNA of the CDR3: TGTGCCAGCAGTAGGCTTACCAACCTTTCTCAGCCCCAGCATTTT. The full variable domain, its missing parts supplied by reference TRBV2 and TRBJ1-5, is EPEVTQTPSHQVTQMGQEVILRCVPISNHLYFYWYRQILGQKVEFLVSFYNNEISEKSEIFDDQFSVERPDGSNFTLKIRSTKLEDSAMYFCASSRLTNLSQPQHFGDGTRLSIL.

This clonotype was recorded many times. J is TRBJ1-1 and V is TRBV6-5; D is perhaps TRBD1 (5 bases). CDR1 is MNHEY and CDR2 is SVGAGI in the germline V gene. CDR3 length: 13 amino acids. The germline V and J ends were trimmed by 2 bases and 10 bases, with 14 bases remaining between them. The CDR3 reads CASSYGREQGAFF. In DNA, the CDR3 is TGTGCCAGCAGTTACGGTCGAGAGCAGGGAGCTTTCTTT.

The chain is built from TRBV21-1 and TRBJ1-5. TRBV21-1 represents a pseudogene. This CDR3 has 10 amino acids. The CDR3: CASSNRTQHF. DNA for the CDR3: TGTGCCAGCAGCAATCGGACCCAGCATTTT.

Many counts were recorded for this clonotype. The rearrangement links TRBV20-1 to TRBJ1-1; D is unresolved. The V gene's germline CDR1 is DFQATT and CDR2 SNEGSKA (reference sequence). This CDR3 region has 13 residues. V was clipped by 3 bases and J by 1 base, with 9 bases between them. The CDR3 DNA follows: TGCAGTGCTAGGATGGAGGGGAACACTGAAGCTTTCTTT. This sequence encodes CSARMEGNTEAFF.

This clonotype was seen many times. V usage is TRBV5-1 and J usage is TRBJ2-7; D possibly corresponds to TRBD1 (6 bases). V lost 4 bases and J 2 bases, leaving 25 bases between the germline ends. This CDR3 is 18 amino acids long. Germline lookup yields CDR1 SGHRS and CDR2 YFSETQ. The CDR3 nucleotides are TGCGCCAGCAGCGCACCTACAGGGATGGGGTGGAGTACCTACGAGCAGTACTTC. Translated: CASSAPTGMGWSTYEQYF.

This clonotype turned up a few times. In DNA form, the CDR3 reads TGTGCCAGCAGCTTAGTCGGTAGCGGGGGGGCCGTGGGAAACATTCAGTACTTC. It yields the protein CASSLVGSGGAVGNIQYF. V and J are TRBV7-2 and TRBJ2-4; 11 bases map to TRBD2. The CDR3 consists of 18 residues. Germline V lookup: CDR1 SGHTA, CDR2 FQGNSA. V shed 1 base, J shed 6 bases, and the junction held 11 bases outside the gene matches. The whole variable domain, filled in from reference TRBV7-2 and TRBJ2-4, reads GAGVSQSPSNKVTEKGKDVELRCDPISGHTALYWYRQSLGQGLEFLIYFQGNSAPDKSGLPSDRFSAERTGGSVSTLTIQRTQQEDSAVYLCASSLVGSGGAVGNIQYFGAGTRLSVL.

This chain uses TRBV6-6 with TRBJ2-3, with 11 bases aligning to TRBD2. V lost 5 bases, J lost 2 bases, and 6 bases stayed unmatched. Germline CDR1 reads MNHNY; CDR2 reads SVGAGI (reference sequence). The CDR3 is 16 residues long. This CDR3 reads CASSLTSGGPTDTQYF. CDR3 nucleotide sequence: TGTGCCAGCAGTCTCACTAGCGGGGGACCCACAGATACGCAGTATTTT.

In its sample, this clonotype was seen many times. The J gene is TRBJ1-1, the V gene TRBV6-6; 12 positions agree with TRBD1. This CDR3 has 15 residues. V lost 2 bases to trimming and J lost 6 bases; unmatched junction nucleotides: 4. Germline V CDR1 and CDR2: MNHNY, SVGAGI (reference sequence). The CDR3 loop reads CASSYPGQGASEAFF. The CDR3, as DNA: TGTGCCAGCAGTTACCCGGGACAGGGGGCCTCTGAAGCTTTCTTT.

This clonotype was detected only a few times. This rearrangement joins TRBV6-5 to TRBJ1-3; no firm D call. The CDR3 consists of 15 residues. V was shortened by 2 bases and J by 0 bases, with 8 bases between the two germline ends. Per germline, CDR1 MNHEY and CDR2 SVGAGI. CDR3 sequence (DNA): TGTGCCAGCAGTTACGAGGGTAGCTCTGGAAACACCATATATTTT. This encodes CASSYEGSSGNTIYF.

J is TRBJ2-3 and V is TRBV12-3 or TRBV12-4, with D possibly TRBD2 on 5 matching bases. The CDR3 has 17 amino acids. Trimming left V 3 bases short and J 3 bases short, with 19 bases between. CDR3 sequence (DNA): TGTGCCAGCAGTTTTCCCAGTCTGGACTTCGTGACAGATACGCAGTATTTT. This translates into CASSFPSLDFVTDTQYF.

This clonotype was seen a handful of times. This chain connects TRBV10-3 to TRBJ2-3; D is uncertain. The germline gives CDR1 ENHRY, CDR2 SYGVKD. V lost 3 bases, J lost 5 bases, and 3 bases lay in between. The CDR3 sequence is 11 residues long. This CDR3 is CAISDKDTQYF. The CDR3 bases are TGTGCCATCAGTGATAAAGATACGCAGTATTTT.

V is TRBV6-6 and J is TRBJ1-3, with TRBD1 matching over 9 bases. Germline lookup yields CDR1 MNHNY and CDR2 SVGAGI (reference sequence). With 0 bases clipped from V and 4 bases from J, the junction kept 4 bases outside the gene matches. CDR3 size: 16 residues. CDR3 DNA: TGTGCCAGCAGTTACTCACAGGGGGCGACGGGAAACACCATATATTTT. Translating it yields CASSYSQGATGNTIYF.